The next 15 T cell receptor beta chains were all read from a single sample in a study of blood T cell repertoires in COVID-19. Only in-frame clones appear in the TCRdb table, and some are missing; sequencing was by immunoSEQ multiplex PCR. The table records some 190,000 clones, approximately 90% of them present only once. The sequenced sample consisted of peripheral blood. Receptors were obtained from a human donor in a cohort sampled during active COVID-19.

The V call is TRBV6-5, the J call TRBJ2-5; 8 nucleotides agree with TRBD2. Germline V CDR1 and CDR2: MNHEY, SVGAGI. With V trimmed by 6 bases and J by 2 bases, 8 bases remained unmatched. The CDR3 has 15 amino acids. The CDR3 sequence is CASRKSGRGQETQYF. In DNA form, the CDR3 reads TGTGCCAGCAGAAAGAGCGGGAGAGGGCAAGAGACCCAGTACTTC.

The genes are TRBV19 and TRBJ2-7, with TRBD1 matching 9 bases. Germline V gene data show CDR1 as LNHDA and CDR2 as SQIVND (reference sequence). The V gene end was trimmed by 5 bases and the J gene end by 6 bases; junction bases not matched to a gene: 11. This CDR3 is built from 15 residues. The CDR3 region has the DNA TGTGCCAGTAGTGCCCGGGGGACAGGGTTTTCCGAGCAGTACTTC. Translation: CASSARGTGFSEQYF.

The V call is TRBV10-3, the J call TRBJ2-7, with D tentatively TRBD2 (5 bases). Trimming removed 3 bases at V and 4 bases at J, with 19 bases between. This CDR3 has 16 residues. Germline CDR1 is ENHRY and CDR2 is SYGVKD. Here the CDR3 reads CAISDPGRPGGYEQYF. As DNA, the CDR3 is TGTGCCATCAGTGATCCTGGTCGGCCAGGCGGGTACGAGCAGTACTTC.

This rearrangement joins TRBV7-9 to TRBJ1-1; D remains ambiguous. The length of the CDR3 is 12 residues. Germline values: CDR1 SEHNR, CDR2 FQNEAQ (reference sequence). V was clipped by 3 bases and J by 5 bases, with 7 bases between them. The chain's CDR3 is CASSLPGTEAFF. The CDR3 nucleotides read TGTGCCAGCAGCTTGCCGGGAACTGAAGCTTTCTTT.

This clone was counted a single time. V usage is TRBV21-1 and J usage is TRBJ1-2. TRBV21-1 is shown as a pseudogene. The CDR3 consists of 15 residues. CDR3 in DNA: TGTGCCAGCAGCAAAGGGAGGAGAGCTAACTATGGCTACACCTTC. This translates into CASSKGRRANYGYTF.

CDR3 nucleotides: TGTGCCAGCAGCATAGGGACATTCTATGGCTACACCTTC. It is translated as CASSIGTFYGYTF. The V call is TRBV21-1, the J call TRBJ1-2; the table assigns TRBD1, which was not confirmed against the DNA. TRBV21-1 is a known pseudogene. The CDR3 extends over 13 amino acids.

V gene TRBV5-1 combines with J gene TRBJ1-1; maybe TRBD1 (5 bases). V was shortened by 1 base and J by 5 bases, with 12 bases between the two germline ends. Germline V gene sequence: CDR1 SGHRS, CDR2 YFSETQ. This CDR3 is built from 14 residues. DNA of the CDR3: TGCGCCAGCAGCTTGTATGGGGCGGGAACTGAAGCTTTCTTT. It is translated as CASSLYGAGTEAFF.

The rearrangement joins TRBV6-2 or TRBV6-3 to TRBJ1-1; weak D call: TRBD1 (5 bases). CDR1 is MNHEY and CDR2 is SVGEGT in the germline V gene. Trimming cost V 2 bases and J 6 bases, with 16 bases left between them. CDR3 length equals 15 residues. CDR3 sequence: CASSYTSGGVPEAFF. DNA for the CDR3: TGTGCCAGCAGTTACACGTCCGGGGGGGTTCCTGAAGCTTTCTTT.

V usage is TRBV9 and J usage is TRBJ1-3; a weak D match, TRBD1 (5 bases). V lost 3 bases and J 2 bases, leaving 15 bases between the germline ends. Germline V gene data show CDR1 as SGDLS and CDR2 as YYNGEE. CDR3 length: 16 residues. Here the CDR3 DNA reads TGTGCCAGCAGCGGGTTCGGGGGAAGAACTGGAAACACCATATATTTT. Its protein product is CASSGFGGRTGNTIYF.

The chain uses TRBV7-2 and TRBJ1-1; D unresolved. The V and J ends lost 7 bases and 0 bases respectively, with 15 bases between them. The CDR3 consists of 15 residues. Germline V gene sequence: CDR1 SGHTA, CDR2 FQGNSA. The CDR3 nucleotides are TGTGCCAGCACAAAACGACCCGGGATGAACACTGAAGCTTTCTTT. Protein: CASTKRPGMNTEAFF. The full variable domain, rest sourced from reference TRBV7-2 and TRBJ1-1, is GAGVSQSPSNKVTEKGKDVELRCDPISGHTALYWYRQSLGQGLEFLIYFQGNSAPDKSGLPSDRFSAERTGGSVSTLTIQRTQQEDSAVYLCASTKRPGMNTEAFFGQGTRLTVV.

This chain links TRBV4-3 with TRBJ2-7; 7 nucleotides align to TRBD1. Germline assignment: CDR1 LGHNA and CDR2 YSLEER. Losses at the gene ends were 3 bases for V and 3 bases for J; bases not matched to a gene: 2. There are 13 residues in the CDR3. The DNA of the CDR3 is TGCGCCAGCAGCCAGAGACAGGGCTACGAGCAGTACTTC. It yields the protein CASSQRQGYEQYF.

This chain uses TRBV13 with TRBJ2-1; TRBD2 matches at 7 bases. V lost 2 bases and J lost 9; bases outside the gene matches: 7. Germline V gene lookup returns CDR1 PRHDT and CDR2 FYEKMQ (reference sequence). CDR3 length: 14 residues. The CDR3 DNA reads as TGTGCCAGCAGCTTACTAGGGAGGGGCAGTGAGCAGTTCTTC. Amino acid sequence: CASSLLGRGSEQFF.

The chain uses TRBV29-1 and TRBJ1-2; 7 nucleotides line up with TRBD1. V dropped 1 base and J dropped 2; count of bases not matched to a gene: 1. CDR3 length: 13 amino acids. Looked up from germline, CDR1 is SQVTM and CDR2 is ANQGSEA. In nucleotides, the CDR3 is TGCAGCGTTGAAGGCAGGGGGAACTATGGCTACACCTTC. Its translation is CSVEGRGNYGYTF.

V usage is TRBV28 and J usage is TRBJ2-7; 8 bases map to TRBD1. This CDR3 is built from 14 residues. Trimming removed 3 bases from V and 5 bases from J; junction bases left unmatched: 6. The germline CDR1 and CDR2 sequences are MDHEN and SYDVKM. The CDR3 protein is CASSFDRGVDEQYF. The DNA of the CDR3 is TGTGCCAGCAGTTTTGACAGGGGCGTCGACGAGCAGTACTTC.

The chain has TRBV7-8 and TRBJ1-5, with TRBD1 as a possible D gene (6 bases). V lost 5 bases and J lost 7, with 24 bases in between. Germline values: CDR1 SGHVS, CDR2 FQNEAQ. This CDR3 comprises 17 residues. Here the CDR3 DNA reads TGTGCCAGCAGCATCTACCCTCGGGGAGGGGGGAGCCAGCCCCAGCATTTT. Translated: CASSIYPRGGGSQPQHF.